These 5 T cell receptor beta chains originate from one sample sequenced in a study of shared clonotypes between healthy human individuals (dated by TCRdb to the early 2020s). The method behind the library was the immunoSEQ multiplex PCR assay. The immuneACCESS repertoire file appears here via TCRdb, limited to in-frame rearrangements. These files lack a portion of the clones; in checked studies, under half of the deficit traces to unresolved V genes, and the cause of the others is not known. The table for this sample lists 2 million to 3 million clones; 80% to 95% of them were counted only once. The top ten clones comprise about 0.39% of the sample. Material: naive CD4+ T cells from PBMCs. Read against the paper, the sample's cell subset or site label means: CD45RA+ positively selected. The receptors were gathered from a man between 18 and 35 years old in good health. Some clones in this sample may be carry-over from other donors' samples.

The chain uses TRBV4-1 and TRBJ1-1; possibly TRBD1 for D (6 bases). CDR3 length: 17 residues. Germline CDR1 MGHRA, CDR2 YSYEKL. V was pared by 6 bases and J by 0 bases, with 20 bases between. As DNA, the CDR3 is TGCGCCAGCAGGCCTTGGGGGGGCGCAGAAATGAACACTGAAGCTTTCTTT. Protein sequence: CASRPWGGAEMNTEAFF.

The genes are TRBV6-1 and TRBJ2-7, with a weak D call TRBD2 (5 bases). Deletions cut 1 base from V and 0 bases from J, with 13 bases between. CDR3 length: 16 amino acids. From germline, CDR1 is MNHNS and CDR2 SASEGT. CDR3 region: CASSEGPGVFSYEQYF. CDR3 nucleotides: TGTGCCAGCAGTGAAGGGCCCGGGGTCTTCTCCTACGAGCAGTACTTC.

This rearrangement joins TRBV2 to TRBJ1-2, with a weak D call TRBD1 (5 bases). Germline V lookup: CDR1 SNHLY, CDR2 FYNNEI. The CDR3 is made up of 14 amino acids. The V end lost 6 bases, the J end lost 4 bases, and 15 bases lay between the germline ends. The CDR3 sequence is CASSEISGTYGYTF. The CDR3 DNA follows: TGTGCCAGCAGCGAAATCTCAGGGACCTATGGCTACACCTTC.

The V call is TRBV5-1, the J call TRBJ1-3, with D perhaps TRBD1 (6 bases). CDR1 is SGHRS and CDR2 is YFSETQ in the germline V gene. This CDR3 spans 16 amino acids. Between the trimmed V and J ends, which lost 3 bases and 4 bases, there was a span of 17 bases. In DNA, the CDR3 is TGCGCCAGCAGCTCTGAGACAGGCTGGGGAGGAAACACCATATATTTT. Its translation: CASSSETGWGGNTIYF.

The rearrangement uses TRBV28 and TRBJ1-5; D is unresolved. Germline V gene sequence: CDR1 MDHEN, CDR2 SYDVKM. CDR3 length equals 15 residues. The V gene lost 3 bases and the J gene lost 6 bases, with 15 bases spanning the gap. CDR3 nucleotides: TGTGCCAGCAGTTTGGAAGCTCTTGGGAGTCAGCCCCAGCATTTT. The encoded protein is CASSLEALGSQPQHF.